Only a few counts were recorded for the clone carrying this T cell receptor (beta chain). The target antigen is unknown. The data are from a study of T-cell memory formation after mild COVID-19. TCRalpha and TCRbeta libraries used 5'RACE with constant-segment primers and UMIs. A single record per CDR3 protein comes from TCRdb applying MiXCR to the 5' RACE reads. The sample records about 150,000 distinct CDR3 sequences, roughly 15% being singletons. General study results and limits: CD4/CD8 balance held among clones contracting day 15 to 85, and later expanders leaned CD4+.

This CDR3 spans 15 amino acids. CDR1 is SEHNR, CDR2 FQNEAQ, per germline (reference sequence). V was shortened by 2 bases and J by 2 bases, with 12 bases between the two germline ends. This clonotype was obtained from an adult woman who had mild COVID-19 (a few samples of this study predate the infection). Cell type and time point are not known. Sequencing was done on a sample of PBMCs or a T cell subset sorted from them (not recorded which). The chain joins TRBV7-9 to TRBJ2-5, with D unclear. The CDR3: CASSLRVTRQETQYF. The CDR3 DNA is TGTGCCAGCAGCTTAAGGGTAACCCGACAAGAGACCCAGTACTTC.